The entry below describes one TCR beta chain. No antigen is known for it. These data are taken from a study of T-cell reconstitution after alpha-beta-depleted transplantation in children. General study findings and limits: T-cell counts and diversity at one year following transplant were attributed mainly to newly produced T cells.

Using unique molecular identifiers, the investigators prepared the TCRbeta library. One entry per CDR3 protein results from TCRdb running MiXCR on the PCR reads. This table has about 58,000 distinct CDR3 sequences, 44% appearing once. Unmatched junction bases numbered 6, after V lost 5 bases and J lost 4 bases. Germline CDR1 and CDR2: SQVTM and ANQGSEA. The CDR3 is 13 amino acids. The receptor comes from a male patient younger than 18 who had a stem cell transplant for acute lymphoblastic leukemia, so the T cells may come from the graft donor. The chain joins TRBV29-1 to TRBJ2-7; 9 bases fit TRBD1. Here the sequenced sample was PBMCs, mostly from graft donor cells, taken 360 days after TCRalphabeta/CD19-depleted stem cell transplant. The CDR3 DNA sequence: TGCAGCGTTAGGACAGGGGCTAAATACGAGCAGTACTTC. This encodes CSVRTGAKYEQYF.